This T cell receptor (beta chain) was recorded in a study of CD8 T cells in ankylosing spondylitis. The CDR3 length is 12 residues. TCRdb redid the calling of the 5' RACE reads with MiXCR, one entry per CDR3 protein. This repertoire shows 200,000 to 250,000 distinct CDR3 sequences, around a quarter found once; its top ten account for 5% to 7.5%. The chain recombines TRBV21-1 with TRBJ2-7. TRBV21-1 is classified as a pseudogene. The sample was blood, either unsorted or a sorted T cell fraction (not recorded which). The clonotype was recovered from a male donor with ankylosing spondylitis or in good health (not recorded which). The CDR3 protein is CASSPFKYEQYF. The DNA for the CDR3 is TGTGCCAGCAGCCCTTTTAAGTACGAGCAGTACTTC.